This T cell receptor beta chain was sequenced for a study of T cells in narcolepsy. Study-wide points: Healthy controls reportedly lacked the autoreactive clonotypes serially found in patients' blood. In some patient and control memory CD4+ samples, autoreactive clones were absent. HCRT-specific and TRIB2-specific autoreactive clonotypes appeared among same-patient CSF and blood CD4+ clonotypes.

Worth noting for this clone: Antigen: not known.

Profiled with immunoSEQ multiplex PCR; TCRdb holds only in-frame clones, not every one. Of about 25,000 clones listed, roughly four fifths are singletons. Germline-derived CDR1 and CDR2 are MGHRA and YSYEKL. Losses at the gene ends were 1 base for V and 3 bases for J; bases not matched to a gene: 6. The CDR3 is made up of 16 amino acids. The sequence came from a human donor with narcolepsy. The sample taken for sequencing was CD45RA- memory CD4+ T cells from PBMCs. The chain joins TRBV4-1 to TRBJ2-1; TRBD2 matches 7 bases. CDR3 nucleotide sequence: TGCGCCAGCAGCCAAGGAAATAGCGGGTACTACAATGAGCAGTTCTTC. Translation: CASSQGNSGYYNEQFF.